This T cell receptor beta chain comes out of a study of Graves' ophthalmopathy and Graves' hyperthyroidism. The overall study: Stable hyperthyroidism denotes an absence of ophthalmopathy throughout 18 months of follow-up.

As the template, RNA transcripts were used to amplify TCR beta CDR3 regions. RT-PCR was first run with HTBI primers, then multiplex PCR in a second round. TCRdb recomputed calls from the multiplex PCR reads with MiXCR, one row per CDR3 protein. Here the sample spans around 1.1 million distinct CDR3 sequences, about two fifths being singletons. Patients were left out if they had other autoimmune diseases, uncontrolled infections, pregnancy or lactation. In its sample, this clonotype was seen many times. Antigen: not known. General study findings and limits: Predictions made by the model for ophthalmopathy progression reached 65% to 71% sensitivity and around 73% specificity.

This CDR3 contains 11 residues. The germline V and J ends were trimmed by 6 bases and 3 bases, with 9 bases remaining between them. Germline loops: CDR1 SQVTM, CDR2 ANQGSEA. What was sequenced was peripheral blood or thyroid tissue (not recorded which). The genes are TRBV29-1 and TRBJ2-7; D uncertain. The TCR comes from an adult man with Graves' hyperthyroidism. The CDR3 loop is CSVSDNYEQYF. CDR3 in DNA: TGCAGCGTGAGCGACAACTACGAGCAGTACTTC.